These T cell receptor beta chains were read from a single sample in a study of control samples from healthy donors and cancer patients. Produced via immunoSEQ multiplex PCR; TCRdb's table is partial and in-frame only. The table lists around 100,000 clones, 88% of them singletons. Input material: blood. Receptors were obtained from a man aged 30 to 39 in good health. Both conserved end residues are part of each CDR3. A D gene is named only where the DNA matches it firmly. Not every row has a clone size; where given, it reads once, few, many or a size class.

v_gene	d_gene	j_gene	abundance	CDR3aa	CDR3nt
TRBV4-1	-	TRBJ2-3	-	CASSQEGFQNADTQYF	TGCGCCAGCAGCCAAGAAGGTTTTCAAAACGCAGATACGCAGTATTTT
TRBV9	TRBD1	TRBJ1-4	-	CASSLRDSPLEKLFF	TGTGCCAGCAGCCTACGGGACAGCCCCTTAGAAAAACTGTTTTTT
TRBV28	-	TRBJ2-7	-	CASSSIHRSEQYF	TGTGCCAGCAGTTCAATCCACAGGTCCGAGCAGTACTTC
TRBV6-2/TRBV6-3	-	TRBJ2-1	-	CASSDRLPLSYNEQFF	TGTGCCAGCAGTGACCGACTACCACTCTCCTACAATGAGCAGTTCTTC
TRBV6-6	TRBD2	TRBJ2-1	-	CASSGRVGLAGPTVYNEQFF	TGTGCCAGCAGCGGTCGAGTGGGACTAGCGGGGCCAACAGTTTACAATGAGCAGTTCTTC
TRBV27	-	TRBJ2-7	-	CASSFYGDEQYF	TGTGCCAGCAGTTTCTACGGCGACGAGCAGTACTTC
TRBV28	TRBD1	TRBJ1-5	-	CASKRTGVQYQPQHF	TGTGCCAGCAAAAGAACAGGGGTACAATATCAGCCCCAGCATTTT
TRBV6-2/TRBV6-3	-	TRBJ2-3	-	CASSYSSLTDTQYF	TGTGCCAGCAGTTACTCCTCGCTCACAGATACGCAGTATTTT
TRBV9	-	TRBJ1-6	-	CASSVGLRYNSPLHF	TGTGCCAGCAGCGTAGGACTGAGATATAATTCACCCCTCCACTTT
TRBV7-3	-	TRBJ1-1	-	CASRGRSNTEAFF	TGTGCCAGCAGGGGTAGATCGAACACTGAAGCTTTCTTT
TRBV7-2	-	TRBJ1-3	-	CASSLAASGNTIYF	TGTGCCAGCAGCTTAGCGGCATCCGGGAACACCATATATTTT
TRBV5-7	TRBD1	TRBJ2-1	-	CASSFDDREQNNEQFF	TGTGCCAGCAGCTTTGACGACAGGGAACAGAACAATGAGCAGTTCTTC
TRBV27	-	TRBJ2-2	-	CASSLGLGTGELFF	TGTGCCAGCAGTTTAGGTTTGGGAACCGGGGAGCTGTTTTTT
TRBV28	TRBD1	TRBJ2-7	-	CASRWDRGHEQYF	TGTGCCAGCAGGTGGGACAGGGGCCACGAGCAGTACTTC
TRBV4-1	-	TRBJ1-4	-	CASRRTGLTNEKLFF	TGCGCCAGCAGACGAACGGGGTTAACTAATGAAAAACTGTTTTTT
TRBV12-3/TRBV12-4	-	TRBJ2-5	-	CASRTRLETQYF	TGTGCCAGCAGGACTAGGTTGGAGACCCAGTACTTC
TRBV7-9	TRBD1	TRBJ1-1	many	CASSPDRGPLNTEAFF	TGTGCCAGCAGCCCAGACAGGGGCCCCTTGAACACTGAAGCTTTCTTT
TRBV10-1	TRBD1	TRBJ2-7	-	CASSGTGSPYEQYF	TGCGCCAGCAGTGGGACAGGGTCCCCCTACGAGCAGTACTTC
TRBV4-3	-	TRBJ2-1	-	CASSQDRRAGYNEQFF	TGCGCCAGCAGCCAAGATCGCAGGGCAGGTTACAATGAGCAGTTCTTC
TRBV5-5	TRBD1	TRBJ2-5	-	CASSMWGQGQETQYF	TGTGCCAGCAGCATGTGGGGACAGGGCCAAGAGACCCAGTACTTC
TRBV7-9	TRBD2	TRBJ2-1	-	CASSSSGNNEQFF	TGTGCCAGCAGCAGTAGCGGGAATAATGAGCAGTTCTTC
TRBV3-1/TRBV3-2	TRBD2	TRBJ2-3	-	CASSPPRGLAGWMDTQYF	TGTGCCAGCAGCCCGCCCCGCGGACTAGCGGGGTGGATGGATACGCAGTATTTT
TRBV29-1	TRBD1	TRBJ1-5	-	CSVAEAGGTQPQHF	TGCAGCGTCGCGGAGGCAGGGGGTACTCAGCCCCAGCATTTT
TRBV7-9	-	TRBJ2-7	-	CASSPPAGKIYEQYF	TGTGCCAGCAGCCCCCCCGCAGGGAAGATTTACGAGCAGTACTTC
TRBV7-2	TRBD1	TRBJ1-2	-	CASSTRSGQYHGYTF	TGTGCCAGCAGCACCAGATCGGGACAGTATCATGGCTACACCTTC
TRBV15	TRBD1	TRBJ1-6	-	CATSSDRENSPLHF	TGTGCCACCAGCAGCGACAGGGAAAATTCACCCCTCCACTTT
TRBV18	TRBD1	TRBJ2-7	-	CASSPPDPNRGRYEQYF	TGTGCCAGCTCACCCCCGGACCCGAACAGGGGAAGATACGAGCAGTACTTC
TRBV5-6	-	TRBJ1-1	-	CASSVGPMNTEAFF	TGTGCCAGCAGCGTGGGGCCAATGAACACTGAAGCTTTCTTT
TRBV11-2	TRBD2	TRBJ2-1	-	CASSARGTSGSHHEQFF	TGTGCCAGCAGCGCCAGGGGTACTAGCGGGAGTCACCATGAGCAGTTCTTC
TRBV15	-	TRBJ1-4	-	CATSRAENNEKLFF	TGTGCCACCAGCAGAGCCGAGAATAATGAAAAACTGTTTTTT
TRBV5-1	TRBD2	TRBJ2-3	-	CASSLEGGRDTQYF	TGCGCCAGCAGCTTGGAGGGCGGGAGAGATACGCAGTATTTT
TRBV11-3	TRBD2	TRBJ2-1	-	CASSLVVAGVGYNEQFF	TGTGCCAGCAGCTTAGTAGTAGCGGGGGTGGGGTACAATGAGCAGTTCTTC
TRBV3-1/TRBV3-2	-	TRBJ1-5	-	CASSQVQGNQPQHF	TGTGCCAGCAGCCAGGTCCAGGGAAATCAGCCCCAGCATTTT
TRBV4-2	TRBD1	TRBJ1-6	-	CASSPTGGGSPLHF	TGTGCCAGCAGCCCCACAGGGGGCGGGTCACCCCTCCACTTT
TRBV5-6	TRBD2	TRBJ2-7	-	CASSPSGGPYEQYF	TGTGCCAGCAGCCCTAGCGGGGGCCCCTACGAGCAGTACTTC
TRBV6-5	-	TRBJ2-1	few	CASSPMVSKEQFF	TGTGCCAGCAGTCCCATGGTCAGTAAAGAGCAGTTCTTC
TRBV6-1	-	TRBJ1-1	once	CASSSKQGLHTEAFF	TGTGCCAGCAGTTCCAAACAGGGTTTGCACACTGAAGCTTTCTTT
TRBV27	TRBD2	TRBJ2-3	-	CASSSLLAGGPTDTQYF	TGTGCCAGCAGTTCTCTACTAGCGGGAGGGCCCACAGATACGCAGTATTTT
TRBV19	-	TRBJ2-6	-	CASTPVAAGANVLTF	TGTGCCAGTACCCCGGTCGCGGCTGGGGCCAACGTCCTGACTTTC
TRBV10-2	TRBD2	TRBJ2-1	once	CASSETTSEKQFF	TGCGCCAGCAGTGAGACGACTAGCGAAAAGCAGTTCTTC
TRBV4-2	-	TRBJ1-2	few	CASSQVRSDTFYGYTF	TGTGCCAGCAGCCAAGTTCGTTCCGATACTTTTTATGGCTACACCTTC
TRBV6-5	TRBD1	TRBJ2-3	-	CAHGQDSTDTQYF	TGTGCCCATGGACAGGACAGCACAGATACGCAGTATTTT
TRBV11-3	-	TRBJ1-1	once	CASSYTHGTEAFF	TGTGCCAGCAGCTATACACATGGCACTGAAGCTTTCTTT
TRBV27	-	TRBJ2-1	-	CASSWAIYNEQFF	TGTGCCAGCAGTTGGGCTATCTACAATGAGCAGTTCTTC
TRBV28	TRBD1	TRBJ2-3	-	CASSLDRGRPNTQYF	TGTGCCAGCAGTTTGGACAGGGGCCGCCCAAATACGCAGTATTTT